A selection of T cell receptor beta chains follows, all from one sample in a study of Ad26.COV2.S vaccination and SARS-CoV-2 variants. Method: immunoSEQ multiplex PCR; TCRdb's copy keeps in-frame clones and lacks some. The sample comprises approximately 360,000 clones, about four fifths of which are singletons, and almost 7.5% rests with the top ten. Here the sequenced sample was peripheral blood, taken in a trial of Ad26.COV2.S vaccine versus placebo. All receptors come from a person aged 18-65 years who received the Ad26.COV2.S COVID-19 vaccine or a placebo. CDR3s include the opening cysteine and the closing phenylalanine or tryptophan. The D gene is left open where the match is weak. Not every row has a clone size; where given, it reads once, few, many or a size class.

CDR3 length,V gene,J gene,clone size,D gene,CDR3 protein,CDR3 DNA
15,TRBV11-2,TRBJ2-1,.,.,CASSLEEQGLNEQFF,TGTGCCAGCAGCTTAGAAGAGCAGGGGCTTAATGAGCAGTTCTTC
14,TRBV19,TRBJ2-4,.,.,CASSIDGSRHIQYF,TGTGCCAGTAGTATAGATGGGTCAAGACACATTCAGTACTTC
11,TRBV20-1,TRBJ2-7,.,.,CSARDNTEQYF,TGCAGTGCTAGAGATAATACCGAGCAGTACTTC
14,TRBV3-1/TRBV3-2,TRBJ2-7,.,TRBD2,CASSQRGRKDEQYF,TGTGCCAGCAGCCAACGCGGGAGAAAGGACGAGCAGTACTTC
14,TRBV19,TRBJ1-4,.,.,CASSPTATNEKLFF,TGTGCCAGTAGCCCGACAGCAACTAATGAAAAACTGTTTTTT
12,TRBV7-9,TRBJ1-5,.,.,CASSRQGGPQHF,TGTGCCAGCAGCCGCCAAGGGGGGCCCCAGCATTTT
15,TRBV4-3,TRBJ1-5,.,.,CASSQDLGPNQPQHF,TGCGCCAGCAGCCAAGATCTGGGGCCTAATCAGCCCCAGCATTTT
14,TRBV6-5,TRBJ1-2,.,.,CASSYGGVDYGYTF,TGTGCCAGCAGTTACGGGGGTGTTGACTATGGCTACACCTTC
14,TRBV5-5,TRBJ1-5,.,.,CASSPVGGREPQHF,TGTGCCAGCAGCCCCGTGGGAGGGCGGGAGCCCCAGCATTTT
16,TRBV9,TRBJ2-2,.,.,CASSVYSAARTGELFF,TGTGCCAGCAGCGTGTATTCGGCCGCACGGACCGGGGAGCTGTTTTTT
13,TRBV2,TRBJ1-2,.,.,CASSEWQGDGYTF,TGTGCCAGCAGTGAGTGGCAGGGAGATGGCTACACCTTC
12,TRBV29-1,TRBJ2-7,once,.,CSVDLGPYEQYF,TGCAGCGTTGACTTAGGACCCTACGAGCAGTACTTC
15,TRBV4-1,TRBJ2-7,.,TRBD2,CASSQEGLASYEQYF,TGCGCCAGCAGCCAAGAGGGACTAGCCTCCTACGAGCAGTACTTC
14,TRBV27,TRBJ1-2,.,TRBD1,CASSPQGAGYGYTF,TGTGCCAGCAGTCCACAGGGGGCTGGCTATGGCTACACCTTC
17,TRBV30,TRBJ2-6,.,TRBD1,CAWMLTGPMTGANVLTF,TGTGCCTGGATGCTGACAGGGCCAATGACTGGGGCCAACGTCCTGACTTTC
16,TRBV5-4,TRBJ2-7,.,.,CASSLGTRGPKYEQYF,TGTGCCAGCAGCTTGGGTACCCGAGGGCCGAAATACGAGCAGTACTTC
12,TRBV14,TRBJ1-4,once,.,CASSPGGEKLFF,TGTGCCAGCAGCCCCGGGGGTGAAAAACTGTTTTTT
15,TRBV18,TRBJ2-3,.,.,CASSRNSGNTDTQYF,TGTGCCAGCTCACGGAATAGCGGCAACACAGATACGCAGTATTTT
14,TRBV7-3,TRBJ1-4,.,.,CASSLRYTSEKLFF,TGTGCCAGCAGCTTAAGGTACACCTCTGAAAAACTGTTTTTT
12,TRBV13,TRBJ1-4,.,.,CASSLQGWQLFF,TGTGCCAGCAGCTTACAGGGATGGCAACTGTTTTTT
15,TRBV19,TRBJ2-2,.,.,CASNRPGPYTGELFF,TGTGCCAGTAACCGTCCTGGACCGTACACCGGGGAGCTGTTTTTT
14,TRBV3-1/TRBV3-2,TRBJ2-7,.,.,CASSQDSSPYEQYF,TGTGCCAGCAGCCAAGACAGCAGTCCCTACGAGCAGTACTTC
13,TRBV6-5,TRBJ2-7,once,.,CASSYSGRYEQYF,TGTGCCAGCAGTTACTCTGGGCGCTACGAGCAGTACTTC
15,TRBV6-5,TRBJ2-5,once,.,CASSPTHSPGGTQYF,TGTGCCAGCAGTCCGACCCATTCCCCTGGGGGGACCCAGTACTTC
12,TRBV11-3,TRBJ2-7,once,.,CASSLIHAEQYF,TGTGCCAGCAGCTTAATCCACGCCGAGCAGTACTTC
14,TRBV7-9,TRBJ2-7,.,TRBD2,CASSLMGLAYEQYF,TGTGCCAGCAGCTTAATGGGACTAGCCTACGAGCAGTACTTC
13,TRBV19,TRBJ2-3,once,.,CASSIVSSDTQYF,TGTGCCAGTAGTATAGTATCCTCAGATACGCAGTATTTT
11,TRBV5-4,TRBJ1-1,.,.,CASSLLAEAFF,TGTGCCAGCAGCTTATTAGCTGAAGCTTTCTTT
16,TRBV18,TRBJ1-1,.,TRBD1,CASSATGSLQNTEAFF,TGTGCCAGCTCAGCGACAGGGAGCTTACAGAACACTGAAGCTTTCTTT
12,TRBV11-2,TRBJ1-3,.,.,CASSSVRDTIYF,TGTGCCAGCAGCTCCGTCCGGGACACCATATATTTT
12,TRBV11-3,TRBJ2-1,.,.,CASSPFEGEQFF,TGTGCCAGCAGCCCGTTCGAGGGTGAGCAGTTCTTC
15,TRBV2,TRBJ2-5,once,TRBD1,CASSKDRAGQETQYF,TGTGCCAGCAGCAAGGACAGGGCAGGTCAAGAGACCCAGTACTTC
13,TRBV7-7,TRBJ1-3,.,.,CASSPGYGNTIYF,TGTGCCAGCAGCCCAGGGTACGGAAACACCATATATTTT
15,TRBV4-1,TRBJ2-1,.,TRBD1,CASSPRTGSYNEQFF,TGCGCCAGCAGCCCCCGGACAGGGTCGTACAATGAGCAGTTCTTC
12,TRBV3-1/TRBV3-2,TRBJ2-4,.,TRBD2,CASSHQREAHMF,TGTGCCAGCAGCCATCAGCGGGAGGCACATATGTTC
15,TRBV7-2,TRBJ2-7,once,TRBD2,CASSQRGLLYYEQYF,TGTGCCAGCAGCCAGCGGGGGCTGCTCTATTACGAGCAGTACTTC
14,TRBV9,TRBJ2-3,.,.,CASSVDAQRYTQYF,TGTGCCAGCAGCGTAGACGCCCAGCGGTATACGCAGTATTTT
12,TRBV7-6,TRBJ2-1,.,.,CASSGHPDEQFF,TGTGCCAGCAGCGGCCATCCAGATGAGCAGTTCTTC
13,TRBV6-4,TRBJ1-1,.,.,CASSARANTEAFF,TGTGCCAGCAGCGCAAGGGCGAACACTGAAGCTTTCTTT
16,TRBV6-1,TRBJ1-1,once,TRBD1,CASSEGDRVLRTEAFF,TGTGCCAGCAGTGAAGGAGACAGGGTATTAAGGACTGAAGCTTTCTTT
15,TRBV9,TRBJ1-3,.,.,CASSVGALSGNTIYF,TGTGCCAGCAGCGTAGGAGCTCTTTCCGGAAACACCATATATTTT
14,TRBV7-9,TRBJ1-3,.,.,CASSWAIGGNTIYF,TGTGCCAGCAGCTGGGCCATCGGTGGAAACACCATATATTTT
12,TRBV6-5,TRBJ2-2,once,.,CASRLSAGELFF,TGTGCCAGCAGACTCTCCGCCGGGGAGCTGTTTTTT
14,TRBV6-5,TRBJ1-5,few,TRBD1,CASRPDRGLQPQHF,TGTGCCAGCAGACCCGACAGGGGTTTGCAGCCCCAGCATTTT
15,TRBV10-3,TRBJ1-1,.,.,CAISESGSLPGEAFF,TGTGCCATCAGTGAGTCGGGAAGCCTGCCGGGGGAAGCTTTCTTT
16,TRBV4-3,TRBJ2-5,.,.,CASSQGQRYLQETQYF,TGCGCCAGCAGCCAAGGGCAGCGGTACTTGCAAGAGACCCAGTACTTC
17,TRBV4-2,TRBJ2-2,.,.,CASSSSSKRFYTGELFF,TGTGCCAGCAGCTCCTCCTCCAAGCGGTTCTACACCGGGGAGCTGTTTTTT
16,TRBV7-2,TRBJ2-1,.,TRBD2,CASSLVSSGRYNEQFF,TGTGCCAGCAGCTTAGTATCCAGCGGGAGGTACAATGAGCAGTTCTTC
11,TRBV14,TRBJ1-2,.,.,CASSQELERTF,TGTGCCAGCAGCCAAGAGTTGGAACGGACCTTC
10,TRBV7-8,TRBJ2-3,.,.,CASSQNTQYF,TGTGCCAGCAGCCAGAATACGCAGTATTTT
16,TRBV18,TRBJ1-4,.,TRBD1,CASSFLSTGTNEKLFF,TGTGCCAGCTCATTTCTTTCGACAGGGACTAATGAAAAACTGTTTTTT
15,TRBV30,TRBJ2-7,.,TRBD2,CAWDPGLAGVLEQYF,TGTGCCTGGGATCCTGGACTAGCGGGAGTTCTTGAGCAGTACTTC
15,TRBV15,TRBJ1-2,once,.,CATATSATNSYGYTF,TGTGCCACGGCGACTTCTGCGACAAACTCCTATGGCTACACCTTC
13,TRBV12-3/TRBV12-4,TRBJ1-5,few,.,CASSFRLNQPQHF,TGTGCCAGCAGTTTTAGACTGAATCAGCCCCAGCATTTT